The 4 T cell receptor beta chains in this list originate from one sample, sequenced in a study of spatial heterogeneity in lung cancer. Indicated time point: sample taken at primary tumor resection. Study results and caveats: Mutation tallies in tumors tracked expanded intratumoral alpha and beta TCR counts.

Their antigen targets remain unknown. From the 5' RACE reads, TCRdb called clonotypes with MiXCR, one entry per CDR3 protein. The sample includes 6,000 or so distinct CDR3 sequences, 6.5% to 7% of them seen just once. The sequences come from lung tumor tissue, collected at surgery. The receptors come from a male donor with early-stage non-small cell lung cancer.

This clonotype is large by share. The J gene is TRBJ1-5, the V gene TRBV4-1; D gene ambiguous. Trimming removed 0 bases at V and 3 bases at J, with 12 bases between. Germline lookup yields CDR1 MGHRA and CDR2 YSYEKL. The CDR3 is made up of 16 amino acids. In DNA form, the CDR3 reads TGCGCCAGCAGCCAAGATTGGTTAGGGTTCAATCAGCCCCAGCATTTT. It codes for CASSQDWLGFNQPQHF.

The rearrangement uses TRBV7-2 and TRBJ1-2; 8 bases map to TRBD1. The CDR3 is made up of 14 amino acids. The germline CDR1 and CDR2 sequences are SGHTA and FQGNSA. J lost 3 bases, V lost 5 bases, and 5 bases had no gene match. The CDR3 spells CASSLGQGDYGYTF. DNA for the CDR3: TGTGCCAGCAGCCTAGGACAGGGTGACTATGGCTACACCTTC.

This clonotype was recorded at least ten times. The chain combines TRBV6-2 or TRBV6-3 with TRBJ1-6; D remains ambiguous. Deletions cut 7 bases from V and 9 bases from J, with 16 bases between. Germline-derived CDR1 and CDR2 are MNHEY and SVGEGT. This CDR3 region has 14 residues. The CDR3 bases are TGTGCCAGCACCGTTACGGGCGTCTCTTCACCCCTCCACTTT. Its translation: CASTVTGVSSPLHF.

This clonotype came up many times. The chain is built from TRBV20-1 and TRBJ2-7; D remains ambiguous. This CDR3 region has 13 residues. Germline values: CDR1 DFQATT, CDR2 SNEGSKA (reference sequence). Trimming took 2 bases from V and 1 from J, leaving 9 bases between them. CDR3 in DNA: TGCAGTGCTAGAAGGCCAGTGTCCTACGAGCAGTACTTC. The encoded protein is CSARRPVSYEQYF.